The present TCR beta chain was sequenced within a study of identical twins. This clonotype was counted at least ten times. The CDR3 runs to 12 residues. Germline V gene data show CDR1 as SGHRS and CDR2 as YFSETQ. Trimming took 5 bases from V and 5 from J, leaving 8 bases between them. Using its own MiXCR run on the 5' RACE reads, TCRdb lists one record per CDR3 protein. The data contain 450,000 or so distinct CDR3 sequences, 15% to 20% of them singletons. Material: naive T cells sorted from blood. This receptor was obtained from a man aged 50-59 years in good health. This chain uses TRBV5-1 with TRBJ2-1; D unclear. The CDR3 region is CASRYDNNEQFF. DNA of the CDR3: TGCGCCAGCAGATATGACAACAATGAGCAGTTCTTC.